This T cell receptor beta chain was profiled in a study of shared clonotypes between healthy human individuals (TCRdb year 2020). Study-level background: The cohort included three men and two women between 18 and 49 years of age. Each donor's leukapheresis produced roughly between roughly 0.85 and 10 billion PBMCs. For each donor, CD4 naive and CD4 memory were each given three plates, CD8 naive was given two plates, and CD8 memory was given one plate. To increase sequencing depth and limit assay-specific biases, TCR repertoire library preparation and sequencing were carried out by different laboratories using diverse techniques. Blood TCR repertoires of a handful of healthy adults were deeply sequenced to estimate repertoire size and the extent of clonotype sharing between individuals. Overall results and qualifications from the work: Naive subsets generally had larger estimated clonotype richness than memory subsets. Pairwise subsampling indicated that sequencing depth was expected to affect the degree of clonotype sharing among donors. Higher generation probabilities were observed for clonotypes shared by all four sorted-subset donors than for non-shared clonotypes. Sampling was restricted to blood, and TCR repertoires in tissues likely differ from the TCR repertoires found in blood. Sharing across several donors was observed for about 5% of naive CD4, over 3% of naive CD8, 2% to 2.5% of memory CD4, and 0.4% of memory CD8 clonotypes. Because the study included only a small number of donors, the genetic and exposure-history diversity represented was limited. Rarefaction of sorted-subset datasets indicated incomplete sequencing despite the large sequencing depth.

Using the deep immunoSEQ assay, TCR CDR3 regions were amplified from genomic DNA by multiplex PCR. Extracted genomic DNA from each cell subset was spread evenly across all wells of several immunoSEQ 96-well plates, with each plate serving as a replicate. Each replicate PCR for sorted subsets received around 200 ng genomic DNA, equal to about 30,000 T cell genomes. Purified libraries were measured with a Qubit 3.0 fluorometer, size-checked on a Bioanalyzer 2100, and measured again with the KAPA Library Quantification kit. Every immunoSEQ 96-well plate was sequenced on a separate single-read 150-cycle Illumina NextSeq 550 flow cell. Per the source publication's procedure: Because the immunoSEQ output held only junctional sequences and lacked quality scores, the filtering could not match the filtering applied to full-length reads. Sequences were annotated with PyIR, a Python wrapper for IgBLAST v1.9, using IMGT germline references to assign V/J genes and CDR3. Reads were filtered out if the reads had weak V/J assignments (E-value above 1e-6), no CDR3, stop codons, out-of-frame junctions, or ambiguous translated residues. V3J clonotypes were defined as sequences sharing the same inferred V gene, J gene, and CDR3 amino acid sequence. Percentage overlap between repertoires was computed as shared unique clonotypes divided by the size of the smaller repertoire. Repertoire richness was assessed with RTK rarefaction, the Chao1 estimator, and Recon v2.1 estimates of unobserved clonotypes. Generation probabilities were computed with OLGA for all TCRbeta clonotypes obtained by the gDNA method from a few donors. TCRdb carries this immuneACCESS record with in-frame sequences only. Its versions omit some clonotypes, under half of them owing to an unresolved V gene in the studies checked, with the rest unexplained. V, J and clone size are taken as reported in that table, and D and trimming were inferred from the DNA itself. This sample comprises 2 million to 2.5 million clones, about nine tenths of them detected only once. Of the sample, around 0.38% is held by the ten largest clones.

The donors were healthy, HIV-negative adults who had no recently reported acute infections or vaccinations. All donors were Caucasian adults living in Nashville, Tennessee, USA. CD4+ T cells were enriched by magnetic negative selection; naive cells were then positively selected on CD45RA, and the negative fraction formed the memory subset. Blood was obtained by leukapheresis, after which PBMCs were separated by Ficoll-Histopaque density gradient centrifugation and cryopreserved in liquid nitrogen vapor phase. Analytical flow cytometry was used to check the purity and quantity of each magnetically sorted T cell population. From each sorted fraction, genomic DNA was isolated and quantified by UV absorbance on a Nanodrop 2000c. V was cut back by 0 bases and J by 10 bases, leaving a gap of 13 bases between them. Measured from the cysteine to the phenylalanine, the CDR3 is 14 residues long. The read is trimmed to its CDR3 DNA, 42 bases read in frame from base 1. From a lookup of the germline V gene, CDR1 and CDR2 are LGHNA and YSLEER.

Comment on this clone: Its antigen remains unidentified. The sample holds no much larger clone one base away, and base qualities are not on file.

Recombination linked TRBV4-3 to TRBJ2-1; the D gene remains uncertain. Specimen: naive CD4+ T cells from PBMCs. This specimen's cell subset or site label, interpreted: CD45RA+ positively selected. The TCR originated in a man younger than 30 in good health. Some clones in this sample may be carry-over from other donors' samples. The DNA sequence reads TGCGCCAGCAGCCAAGAGTTCGCTCCGTCAGAGCAGTTCTTC. This is translated as CASSQEFAPSEQFF.